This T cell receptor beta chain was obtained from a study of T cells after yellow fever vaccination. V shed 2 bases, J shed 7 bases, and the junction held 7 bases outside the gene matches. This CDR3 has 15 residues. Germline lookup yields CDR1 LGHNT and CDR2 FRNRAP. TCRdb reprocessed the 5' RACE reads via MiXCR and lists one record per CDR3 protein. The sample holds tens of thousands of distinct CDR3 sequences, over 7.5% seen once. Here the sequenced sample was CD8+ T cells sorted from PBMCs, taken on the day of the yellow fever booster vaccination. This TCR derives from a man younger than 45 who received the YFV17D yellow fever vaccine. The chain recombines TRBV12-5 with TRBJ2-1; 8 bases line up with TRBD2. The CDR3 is CASGLSPGGLNEQFF. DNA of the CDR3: TGTGCTAGTGGTTTGAGCCCGGGAGGGCTAAATGAGCAGTTCTTC.